This T cell receptor (beta chain) was retrieved from a study of PD-1 blockade in classical Hodgkin lymphoma. Study findings and constraints: Still unresolved is the cause of the repertoire differences, which may be disease activity or prior therapy. Initiation of nivolumab under 1 year after ASCT led to exclusion of patients. The baseline diversity of complete responders showed similarity to that of newly diagnosed patients.

Time point: cycle 4 day 1 (C4D1), after 6 weeks of nivolumab. Every patient experienced relapse after autologous stem cell transplantation, and brentuximab vedotin exposure varied. Measured with immunoSEQ multiplex PCR; TCRdb has only the in-frame clones, and not every one. This repertoire shows under 45,000 clones, approximately 71% found once; its top ten account for roughly 2.6%. CDR3 length: 19 amino acids. Germline lookup yields CDR1 SGDLS and CDR2 YYNGEE. With V trimmed by 4 bases and J by 1 base, 8 bases remained unmatched. In the case of this clone: Its antigen is still unknown.

This receptor was obtained from a human donor with classical Hodgkin lymphoma. The sequenced sample was peripheral blood mononuclear cells (PBMCs), obtained before the fourth cycle of nivolumab. The chain employs TRBV9 and TRBJ2-1, with TRBD2 matching 16 bases. The CDR3 sequence: CASSPQGLAGGTSYNEQFF. The DNA for the CDR3 is TGTGCCAGCAGCCCGCAGGGACTAGCGGGGGGGACTTCCTACAATGAGCAGTTCTTC.